This entry lists 20 T cell receptor beta chains sequenced from one sample in a study of T cells after yellow fever vaccination (dated by TCRdb to between 2019 and 2020). The method was 5' RACE. Reads for this sample came from an Illumina HiSeq 2500. TCRdb cleaned the public reads at Q25 with fastp, built clones with MiXCR and kept in-frame beta chains. Identical CDR3 protein sequences are pooled into one entry, listed with their most common genes and DNA. Within this sample are about 160,000 distinct CDR3 sequences, with around 7.2% of them counted one time only. Over 2% of the sample is in the top ten clones. Reading the label with the study, this specimen's treatment or condition is: live attenuated yellow fever vaccine strain. The source was CD4+ T cells sorted from PBMCs, collected 5 days after the first yellow fever vaccination. The receptors originated from a man younger than 35 who received the YFV17D yellow fever vaccine.

This clonotype was picked up many times. The V gene is TRBV6-5, the J gene TRBJ1-1; no clear D. Germline V gene sequence: CDR1 MNHEY, CDR2 SVGAGI. Deletions cut 5 bases from V and 5 bases from J, with 15 bases between. The CDR3 sequence is 14 residues long. The CDR3 here is CASSRKGSGTEAFF. DNA for the CDR3: TGTGCCAGCAGTAGGAAGGGTTCCGGGACTGAAGCTTTCTTT.

This clonotype came up many times. V and J are TRBV10-3 and TRBJ2-5, with 9 bases that match TRBD1. The trim removed 7 bases at V and 4 bases at J, leaving 10 bases unmatched. Germline V gene lookup returns CDR1 ENHRY and CDR2 SYGVKD. The CDR3 runs 15 residues. The CDR3 sequence: CAITRDREARETQYF. In nucleotides, the CDR3 is TGTGCCATCACTAGGGACAGGGAGGCTCGAGAGACCCAGTACTTC.

This clonotype was counted only a few times. V and J are TRBV7-2 and TRBJ2-7; 7 nucleotides match TRBD1. The CDR3 runs to 15 residues. Germline V CDR1 and CDR2: SGHTA, FQGNSA. Trimming took 5 bases from V and 4 from J; bases not matched to a gene: 11. The CDR3 sequence is CASSPSGTAVYEQYV. CDR3 nucleotide sequence: TGTGCCAGCAGCCCCTCCGGGACAGCAGTATACGAGCAGTACGTC.

This clonotype turned up a few times. V is TRBV30 and J is TRBJ2-7, with 7 bases lining up with TRBD2. Trimming took 5 bases from V and 7 from J; bases not matched to a gene: 11. The CDR3 totals 13 residues. Looked up from germline, CDR1 is GTSNPN and CDR2 is SVGIG (reference sequence). In DNA, the CDR3 is TGTGCCTGGCGTTGGGGGGGTTCCACGGAGCAGTACTTC. This sequence encodes CAWRWGGSTEQYF.

This clonotype was found many times. This CDR3 reads CASSLERDQPQHF. The CDR3 DNA sequence: TGTGCCAGCAGTTTAGAAAGGGATCAGCCCCAGCATTTT. The chain employs TRBV12-3 or TRBV12-4 and TRBJ1-5; D remains ambiguous. The CDR3 consists of 13 residues. V lost 1 base to trimming and J lost 5 bases, with 6 bases between them.

This clonotype was counted ten times or more. Here the CDR3 DNA reads TGCGCCAGCAGCTCCAAGACTGGGACAGGGCGAGAAAAACTGTTTTTT. This translates into CASSSKTGTGREKLFF. The chain couples TRBV4-1 to TRBJ1-4, with TRBD1 matching over 9 bases. Per germline, CDR1 MGHRA and CDR2 YSYEKL. V lost 5 bases and J lost 8; bases outside the gene matches: 12. This CDR3 spans 16 amino acids.

The V and J genes are TRBV4-3 and TRBJ2-2; 10 bases are shared with TRBD1. J gave up 6 bases and V 5 bases, and 6 bases lay outside the gene matches. This CDR3 is built from 15 residues. Germline values: CDR1 LGHNA, CDR2 YSLEER. The CDR3 reads CASSLDRGYAGELFF. CDR3 in DNA: TGCGCCAGCAGCTTGGACAGGGGGTATGCCGGGGAGCTGTTTTTT.

This clonotype has just a few counts. The J gene is TRBJ1-3, the V gene TRBV4-3; 7 nucleotides agree with TRBD1. This CDR3 spans 17 amino acids. Germline CDR1 reads LGHNA; CDR2 reads YSLEER. V shed 4 bases, J shed 0 bases, and the junction held 9 bases outside the gene matches. Written as DNA, the CDR3 is TGCGCCAGCAGCCGGCAGGGGGTTCCCCTCTCTGGAAACACCATATATTTT. This translates into CASSRQGVPLSGNTIYF.

This clonotype came up many times. This sequence joins TRBV2 and TRBJ2-2, with a possible D match to TRBD2 (6 bases). This CDR3 is 13 amino acids long. In germline, CDR1 is SNHLY, CDR2 FYNNEI. The ends were cut back, 6 bases at V and 5 bases at J, with 10 bases in the middle. DNA for the CDR3: TGTGCCAGCAGGGAGGGGAGGACCGGGGAGCTGTTTTTT. Encoded protein: CASREGRTGELFF.

This clonotype has ten or more counts. The rearrangement links TRBV3-1 to TRBJ2-5, with a tentative D call TRBD1 (5 bases). Trimming cost V 9 bases and J 4 bases, with 9 bases left between them. CDR3 length: 11 residues. Germline CDR1 LGHDT, CDR2 YNNKEL (reference sequence). CDR3 in amino acids: CASGASETQYF. The CDR3 region has the DNA TGTGCCAGTGGGGCGTCAGAGACCCAGTACTTC.

This clonotype showed up many times. V usage is TRBV29-1 and J usage is TRBJ2-2; 11 bases line up with TRBD2. The CDR3 totals 13 residues. Germline CDR1 is SQVTM and CDR2 is ANQGSEA. V shed 8 bases, J shed 6 bases, and the junction held 5 bases outside the gene matches. Here the CDR3 DNA reads TGCAGCCTACGACTAGCGGGGTCCGGGGAGCTGTTTTTT. This gives the protein CSLRLAGSGELFF.

This clonotype was counted many times. The chain combines TRBV7-9 with TRBJ2-3; tentative D call: TRBD1 (5 bases). The CDR3 consists of 15 residues. Per germline, CDR1 SEHNR and CDR2 FQNEAQ (reference sequence). Trimming stripped 7 bases from V and 0 bases from J, with 14 bases between. In nucleotides, the CDR3 is TGTGCCAGCATCCTGACAGTCACTAGCACAGATACGCAGTATTTT. This translates into CASILTVTSTDTQYF.

This clonotype was counted at least ten times. The chain joins TRBV4-3 to TRBJ2-3, with D unclear. The CDR3 is made up of 16 amino acids. Germline CDR1 and CDR2: LGHNA and YSLEER. The V and J ends lost 1 base and 1 base respectively, with 12 bases between them. The CDR3 here is CASSQGEGRRTDTQYF. CDR3 sequence (DNA): TGCGCCAGCAGCCAAGGTGAAGGCAGACGCACAGATACGCAGTATTTT.

This clonotype has at least ten counts. The V and J genes are TRBV5-6 and TRBJ2-7; D may correspond to TRBD1 or TRBD2 (5 bases each). The ends were cut back, 2 bases at V and 2 bases at J, with 17 bases in the middle. The CDR3 sequence is 16 residues long. CDR1 is SGHDT, CDR2 YYEEEE, per germline. CDR3 bases: TGTGCCAGCAGCTTCATTCCCGGGACGGTTACCTACGAGCAGTACTTC. Translation: CASSFIPGTVTYEQYF.

The chain couples TRBV6-5 to TRBJ1-4, with D perhaps TRBD1 (6 bases). Germline V gives CDR1 MNHEY, CDR2 SVGAGI. CDR3 length: 16 residues. Trimming shortened V by 3 bases and J by 5 bases, and 16 bases separated the two germline ends. For the CDR3, the DNA is TGTGCCAGCAGTTATTTTAATGGGGGGGGCAATGAAAAACTGTTTTTT. It yields the protein CASSYFNGGGNEKLFF.

This clonotype was observed at least ten times. This rearrangement joins TRBV7-8 to TRBJ1-6; 8 bases align to TRBD1. The germline V gene encodes CDR1 SGHVS and CDR2 FQNEAQ. With 0 bases clipped from V and 4 bases from J, the junction kept 5 bases outside the gene matches. The CDR3 spans 17 residues. The CDR3 DNA is TGTGCCAGCAGCTTAGCATGGACAGGGACGTATAATTCACCCCTCCACTTT. Its protein is CASSLAWTGTYNSPLHF.

There are many counts of this clonotype. V and J are TRBV12-3 or TRBV12-4 and TRBJ2-2, with 12 bases fitting TRBD2. The trim removed 6 bases at V and 4 bases at J, leaving 9 bases unmatched. CDR3 length equals 17 residues. CDR3 in DNA: TGTGCCAGCAGAAATTATGGGACTAGCGGGTTCACCGGGGAGCTGTTTTTT. This encodes CASRNYGTSGFTGELFF.

With respect to this clonotype: A much larger clone is a single base away; this may be a read error. This chain connects TRBV6-2 or TRBV6-3 to TRBJ2-2, with D unresolved. The CDR3 loop spans 15 amino acids. V was trimmed by 10 bases and J by 4 bases, leaving 19 bases between them. Looked up from germline, CDR1 is MNHEY and CDR2 is SVGEGT. The CDR3 loop reads CANLYHMGFTGELFF. The CDR3 region has the DNA TGTGCCAACCTCTACCACATGGGGTTCACCGGGGAGCTGTTTTTT.

In its sample, this clonotype was seen many times. This rearrangement joins TRBV2 to TRBJ2-1; 7 nucleotides align to TRBD2. The CDR3 runs 16 residues. The V gene end was trimmed by 4 bases and the J gene end by 0 bases; junction bases not matched to a gene: 6. Germline V lookup: CDR1 SNHLY, CDR2 FYNNEI. The CDR3 DNA is TGTGCCAGCAGTGGCGGGCGGGGGAGCTCCTACAATGAGCAGTTCTTC. Its protein is CASSGGRGSSYNEQFF.

Worth noting for this clonotype: One end of the junction fails to match germline, which may point to a read error. V usage is TRBV5-4 and J usage is TRBJ2-7; 8 positions match TRBD1. Germline CDR1 is SGHNT and CDR2 is YYREEE (reference sequence). The CDR3 sequence is 15 residues long. This CDR3 is CDSSLAGTTGAEQYF. The CDR3 DNA reads TGTGACAGCAGCTTGGCCGGGACGACAGGGGCCGAGCAGTACTTC.